The present entry profiles one T cell receptor (beta chain) with its context. Its antigen is currently not known. Base qualities are not recorded, but no much larger clone differs from it by a single base. The CDR3 covers 14 residues, taking in both the cysteine and the phenylalanine. The read is trimmed to its CDR3 DNA, 42 bases read in frame from base 1. V and J are trimmed by 6 bases and 5 bases, and the gene matches miss 12 bases of the junction. The germline V gene supplies CDR1 SQVTM and CDR2 ANQGSEA. The cohort comprised 550 to 700 healthy bone marrow donors. All cohort members were sampled while nominally healthy, although unrecorded immune exposures were likely present. The donor was CMV seropositive and was included in the group of 250 to 300 seropositive cohort members. Each donor provided a peripheral blood sample, and peripheral blood mononuclear cells were used for TCR beta sequencing. The Qiagen DNeasy Blood Extraction Kit was used to extract genomic DNA from the blood cell samples.

These data are taken from a study of cytomegalovirus exposure and HLA in healthy donors (dated by TCRdb to about 2017). Turning to the overall study: According to an earlier analysis of a few hundred of the donors, about 179 million T cells yielded 90 million to 130 million unique TCR beta sequences and about 300 Gb of sequence data. Approximately 310 gigabases of sequencing data and around 85 million unique TCR sequences made up an early release that covered approximately 620 HLA-typed donors. The genetic ancestry cluster associated with self-reported Caucasian donors included about four fifths of the approximately 410 genotyped donors. The study aimed to test whether signatures of past pathogen exposure could be identified by cataloging public T cell receptors. Using immunosequencing, the study profiled T cell repertoires from around 670 subjects and related those repertoires to cytomegalovirus serostatus. Besides the first cohort of 500 to 700 subjects, a separate validation cohort made up of some 110 different subjects was used. High-throughput TCR immunosequencing, statistical association of individual TCRs with disease status, and machine learning were combined to predict cytomegalovirus infection status. A later analysis re-examined previously published TCR beta repertoires from roughly 650 donors and added high-resolution HLA genotyping to investigate patterns of TCR occurrence. In the later analysis, no new phenotypic data were used to find candidate immune exposures; instead, reliance was placed on TCR beta sequences and their occurrence across donors. An earlier analysis of several hundred of the donors applied high-throughput TCR beta sequencing to assess whether each TCR beta V gene segment acted as functional or pseudogenic. Donor age, sex, ethnicity and CMV serostatus were collected together with the repertoire data. A later genetic analysis used genome-wide SNP genotypes for about three fifths of the 666 donors, treating that subset as a discovery cohort. All discovery cohort repertoires had been generated on a single sequencing platform. HLA typing included class I and class II loci at four-digit resolution. Typing coverage varied by locus: 629-630 donors for A, B, C, DRB1 and DQB1; approximately 560 for DQA1; more than 600 for DPA1; under 490 for DPB1. Roughly 5 DR-DQ haplotypes were handled as single units for association and clustering, since linkage in the cohort was strong. Among under 450 genotyped donors of the cohort, an average of roughly 240,000 unique TCR beta nucleotide sequences were sequenced per donor, roughly 18% of them non-productive. What the research found in general, with its limitations: A group of highly shared sequence variants was considered likely to be a technical artifact of the sequencing pipeline. A further reported finding was that TCR beta sequences accurately predicted the HLA-A and HLA-B alleles for most subjects in the first cohort. A later analysis associated 15,000 to 20,000 TCR beta sequences with specific HLA alleles at a false discovery rate of 0.05. According to the authors, the approach could potentially be generalized to other disease states and immunological phenotypes. Most TCR sequences were observed very rarely across donors, whereas some public TCRs were present in many individuals. In a later analysis, most CMV-associated TCR beta chains were found to appear HLA-restricted, with HLA associations seemingly driven largely by CMV exposure. In a later genetic analysis, a missense DCLRE1C variant was associated with V-gene and J-gene trimming of TCR beta chains, and the association was replicated in an independent cohort. Several of the top co-occurrence clusters appeared to be linked to parvovirus B19, influenza, CMV and Epstein-Barr virus, according to a later analysis. Because counts were too low, seventeen rarely observed V segments, including chromosome 9 orphons, were excluded from the earlier analysis of 587 of the donors. A few of the identified cytomegalovirus-associated TCR beta chains were confirmed in vitro to be specific for cytomegalovirus antigens. Compared with the roughly 710-donor mean, donors in an Asian-associated ancestry cluster had fewer N-insertions in productive TCRs, according to a later genetic analysis. Strong co-occurrence of HLA alleles, especially DR and DQ, made assigning TCR associations to individual alleles difficult. The study listed approximately 150 TCR beta chains as associated with cytomegalovirus. In a later analysis, the rate of TCR association differed among HLA loci, with DRB1 alleles having the most associated TCRs and HLA-C alleles having the fewest. Sequencing depth was assumed to be roughly uniform across donors in the presence/absence analyses, though that assumption may not hold. Some IMGT-functional V segments, including TRBV6-2 and TRBV6-3, could not be distinguished by the 87-base-pair reads and were therefore excluded. Only TCR beta chains were sequenced in this cohort, and the absence of alpha or paired-chain data limited detectable features. In both the original and validation cohorts, the classifier was reported to diagnose cytomegalovirus status with high specificity and sensitivity. In an earlier analysis of more than 500 of the donors, most TCR beta V segments appeared in productive rearrangements about 87% or about 30% of the time, broadly matching IMGT annotations. CMV serostatus was the only immune exposure information available for the cohort. Compared with equally common non-associated chains, HLA-associated TCR beta chains in a later analysis were more clonally expanded and had lower generation probabilities. Correlated functional status among segregating V segments might be attributable to linkage disequilibrium, but an unknown experimental factor could not be ruled out. Because HLA typing was unavailable for some donors at each locus, only the typed subset was used in association tests.

The method behind the library was the immunoSEQ multiplex PCR assay. A mixture of 60 forward primers for TCR Vbeta segments and 13 reverse primers for TCR Jbeta segments was used in the multiplex PCR. The CDR3 region of rearranged TCR beta genes was amplified from genomic DNA with a multiplex PCR assay. Amplified TCR beta libraries were sequenced as 87-base-pair reads on the Illumina HiSeq System. Turning to the authors' computational methods: A later analysis tallied tens of millions of unique TCR beta chains across the 610 or so repertoires, and about 12 million of those chains were shared by two or more donors. Raw reads were error-corrected and collapsed into unique sequences with a nearest-neighbor algorithm that merged closely related sequences to remove PCR and sequencing errors. V, D and J gene segments were assigned by aligning CDR3 sequences to IMGT reference sequences. For a sequence to be retained, at least a six-nucleotide match to both a V gene segment and a J gene segment was required. Rearrangements were called productive when the CDR3 lacked stop codons and stayed in frame with V and J; all others were non-productive. CDR3 was defined according to IMGT convention as the region running from the second conserved V-encoded cysteine to the conserved J-encoded phenylalanine. The earlier analysis of about 560 of the donors excluded any sequence lacking an unambiguous match to a single V gene segment. In an earlier analysis of 500 to 750 of the donors, V segments were called functional above 56.7% productive rearrangements and were called segregating when the between-donor standard deviation exceeded 5%. To diagnose cytomegalovirus status from the catalog of TCR beta chain sequences, a statistical classification framework was built. In a later analysis, V and J genes were assigned by comparing TCR nucleotide sequences against IMGT/GENE-DB human TR gene sequences. In a later analysis, CDR3 sequences and most-parsimonious VDJ recombination scenarios were assigned using the TCRdist pipeline. In a later analysis, each TCR beta chain was defined by its CDR3 amino acid sequence together with its V-gene family, and reads lacking a unique V-gene family were excluded. A later analysis removed 600 or so highly shared, low-generation-probability nucleotide sequences to deal with suspected cross-contamination and a sequencing artifact. In a later analysis, a clonal expansion index for each public chain was calculated from normalized within-repertoire ranks of inferred template counts. In a later analysis, generation probabilities were computed with a VDJ recombination model fitted to out-of-frame rearrangements, and the resulting probabilities were checked against IGoR. A later analysis scored TCR-TCR, TCR-HLA and TCR-CMV co-occurrence with hypergeometric tests, applying a repertoire-size bias correction to TCR pairs. A later analysis estimated false discovery rates by permuting HLA or CMV assignments 20 times. A later analysis grouped co-occurring TCRs with DBSCAN, adding TCRdist sequence similarity when clustering within HLA-allele-positive subsets. Repertoires with fewer than 30,000 or more than 120,000 public chains, plus five repertoires with anomalous nucleotide sharing, were excluded from co-occurrence clustering. Not all clones reach the TCRdb copy of this immuneACCESS table, which keeps in-frame sequences only. Checked studies attribute under half of the gap to unresolved V genes and leave the rest unexplained. The V and J calls and clone size were taken over from that table, and D and trimming were inferred from the DNA. The sample data list more than 85,000 clones, and about 75% of these were observed just once. In total, the top ten clones hold 14% of the sample.

The chain joins TRBV29-1 to TRBJ2-5; 7 bases in the junction line up with TRBD2. This receptor was obtained from a male donor in good health and CMV-seropositive. The sample comprised PBMCs. The CDR3 protein sequence reads: CSVPSTSRWETQYF. The DNA reads TGCAGCGTCCCCTCGACTAGCCGGTGGGAGACCCAGTACTTC.